This T cell receptor (beta chain) was captured in a study of T-cell reconstitution after alpha-beta-depleted transplantation in children. The V end lost 0 bases, the J end lost 5 bases, and 15 bases lay between the germline ends. Per germline, CDR1 MNHEY and CDR2 SVGEGT. The CDR3 consists of 16 residues. Unique molecular identifiers were built into the TCRbeta library. In TCRdb, the PCR reads were re-called with MiXCR into one record per CDR3 protein. The sample holds roughly 500,000 distinct CDR3 sequences; roughly an eighth are singletons and the top ten take about 5%. This clonotype was counted only a few times.

The clonotype was recovered from a human donor who donated a stem cell graft to a child with combined immunodeficiency. The genes are TRBV6-2 or TRBV6-3 and TRBJ2-3; no reliable D call. The sequences come from PBMCs from the stem cell graft donor, collected from the stem cell graft. The DNA for the CDR3 is TGTGCCAGCAGTTACTCGAGGCAGCAGTATAAAGATACGCAGTATTTT. This gives the protein CASSYSRQQYKDTQYF.